The present entry profiles one T cell receptor (beta chain) with its context. The CDR3 totals 14 residues. The germline V gene has CDR1 SGHTA and CDR2 FQGNSA. The junction had 7 bases not matched to a gene; V was cut back by 4 bases and J by 8 bases. The record originates from a study of blood T cell repertoires in COVID-19. Whole-study context: Material from acute and convalescent COVID-19 was sourced from the United States, Italy and Spain. In each case, the material was cDNA or gDNA derived from T cells, B-cell-depleted T cells, or PBMCs.

Sequenced by immunoSEQ multiplex PCR; TCRdb stores in-frame clones only, minus some. Of under 300,000 clones listed, approximately 87% are singletons. Sequencing was performed on peripheral blood. The clonotype originates from a man aged 55 to 70 with acute or convalescent COVID-19. The chain has TRBV7-2 and TRBJ2-1, with TRBD1 matching over 8 bases. CDR3 protein: CASSSGQGWDEQFF. The CDR3 coding sequence is TGTGCCAGCAGCTCCGGACAGGGCTGGGATGAGCAGTTCTTC.